This T cell receptor (beta chain) was retrieved from a study of shared clonotypes between healthy human individuals. The study, taken as a whole, reports: A small donor pool kept down the genetic and exposure-history diversity that was represented. Read depth was anticipated to influence clonotype sharing among donors. Sampling covered nothing but blood. Tissue TCR repertoires likely differ from those found in blood.

As to this clone: Its target is not known. This may stem from a read error, because a much larger clone lies one nucleotide away. Other DNA sequences within the sample encode an identical CDR3.

Germline V lookup: CDR1 SGHTA, CDR2 FQGTGA. The CDR3 loop spans 16 amino acids. Researchers ran the assay at a deep level. The assay was immunoSEQ multiplex PCR, and TCRdb's table has in-frame clones only and misses some. The sample holds a few hundred thousand clones; around 81% are singletons and the top ten take around 12%. The sample comprised PBMCs. This clonotype was sampled from a woman aged 40 to 55 in good health. Some clones in this sample may be carry-over from other donors' samples. The chain has TRBV7-3 and TRBJ2-2; maybe TRBD2 (6 bases). In nucleotides, the CDR3 is TGTGCCAGCAGCTTAGTCGATTCCCGTCTAGGCGGGGAGCTGTTCTTT. Translation gives CASSLVDSRLGGELFF.